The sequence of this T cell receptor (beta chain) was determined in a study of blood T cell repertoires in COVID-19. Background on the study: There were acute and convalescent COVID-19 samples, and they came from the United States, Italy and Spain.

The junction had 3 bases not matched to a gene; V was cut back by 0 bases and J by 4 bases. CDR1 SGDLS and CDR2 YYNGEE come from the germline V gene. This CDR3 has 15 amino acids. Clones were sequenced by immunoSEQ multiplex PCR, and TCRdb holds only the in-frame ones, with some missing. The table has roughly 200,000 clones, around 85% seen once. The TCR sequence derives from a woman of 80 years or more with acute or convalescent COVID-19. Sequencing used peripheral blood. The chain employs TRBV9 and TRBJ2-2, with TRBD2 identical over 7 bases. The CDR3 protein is CASSVGAGFTGELFF. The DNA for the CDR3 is TGTGCCAGCAGCGTAGGAGCGGGATTCACCGGGGAGCTGTTTTTT.